The rows below give T cell receptor beta chains drawn from one sample of a study of shared clonotypes between healthy human individuals. This table comes from immunoSEQ multiplex PCR, and its TCRdb copy is limited to in-frame clones, with some not included. The data show over a million clones, around 74% seen once. Material: memory CD4+ T cells sorted from blood. Receptors originate from a man between 18 and 35 years old in good health. The CDR3 runs from the conserved cysteine through the conserved F or W. The D gene is left open where the match is weak. Not all rows give a size; the values are once, few, many and, for expanded clones, a class.

j_call cdr3_length clone_size v_call d_call cdr3_nt cdr3_aa
TRBJ2-1 16 . TRBV10-3 . TGTGCCATAGGAGCTAGCGTCCTTTTGAGGGACAATGAGCAGTTCTTC CAIGASVLLRDNEQFF
TRBJ1-2 13 . TRBV11-2 TRBD1 TGTGCCAGCAGCCCCTCGGGACAGGACCCCTCGACCTTC CASSPSGQDPSTF
TRBJ1-6 15 . TRBV6-5 . TGTGCCAGCAGTTACCGGCTAGCTTATAATTCACCCCTCCACTTT CASSYRLAYNSPLHF
TRBJ1-6 15 . TRBV7-3 . TGTGCCAGCAGTAAGGACTCCTCGTATAATTCACCCCTCCACTTT CASSKDSSYNSPLHF
TRBJ2-5 10 few TRBV20-1 . TGCAGTGTCAGTCAAGAGACCCAGTACTTC CSVSQETQYF
TRBJ1-1 13 . TRBV30 TRBD1 TGTGCCTGGAGGGACGCAGGGGGCGTAGGGGCTTTCTTT CAWRDAGGVGAFF
TRBJ1-3 14 . TRBV2 . TGTGCCAGCAGTCCCAGGGAAAATGAAAACACCATATATTTT CASSPRENENTIYF
TRBJ1-1 16 . TRBV4-1 TRBD1 TGCGCCAGCAGCCTTACAAGGACAGGGCCGAACACTGAAGCTTTCTTT CASSLTRTGPNTEAFF
TRBJ2-1 13 . TRBV7-9 . TGTGCCCTGCGGCGGGAAGGGTTCAATGAGCAGTTCTTC CALRREGFNEQFF
TRBJ1-2 11 . TRBV2 . TGTGCCAGCTCGACGATCTATGGCTACACCTTC CASSTIYGYTF
TRBJ1-1 15 . TRBV6-1 . TGTGCCAGCAGTCGTCATCTTAGTGGCGGCACTGAAGCTTTCTTT CASSRHLSGGTEAFF
TRBJ2-3 15 . TRBV11-2 . TGTGCCAGCAGCTTACAGAGGTCGTCCACAGATACGCAGTATTTT CASSLQRSSTDTQYF
TRBJ1-6 16 few TRBV27 . TGTGCCAGCAGTAAATGGGGGGGCCAGCCCTATTCACCCCTCCACTTT CASSKWGGQPYSPLHF
TRBJ2-3 12 . TRBV6-4 . TGTGCCAGCAGTGACGGTGGCAAGCCGCAGTATTTT CASSDGGKPQYF
TRBJ1-6 16 once TRBV6-1 . TGTGCCAGCAGTGAAATTAACAGACGAGTTGATTCACCCCTCCACTTT CASSEINRRVDSPLHF
TRBJ1-3 14 . TRBV25-1 . TGTGCCAGTGAAGGCGGGCCCCTTGGAAACACCATATATTTT CASEGGPLGNTIYF
TRBJ2-7 15 . TRBV5-5 TRBD2 TGTGCCAGCAGCTTGTCTAGCGGGAGGATTTACGAGCAGTACTTC CASSLSSGRIYEQYF
TRBJ1-2 14 once TRBV7-2 . TGTGCCAGCAGCTTACGGCCCAAGAACTATGGCTACACCTTC CASSLRPKNYGYTF
TRBJ1-2 14 . TRBV6-1 TRBD1 TGTGCCAGCAGTGGGACAGGGAACTTCTATGGCTACACCTTC CASSGTGNFYGYTF
TRBJ2-2 12 few TRBV7-2 . TGTGCCAGCAGCTTTTACACCGGGGAGCTGTTTTTT CASSFYTGELFF
TRBJ1-1 14 few TRBV5-1 . TGCGCCAGCAGCTTGGTCGGGGGAAACACTGAAGCTTTCTTT CASSLVGGNTEAFF
TRBJ1-2 12 . TRBV10-3 . TGTGCCATCAGCGGGGTGGACTATGGCTACACCTTC CAISGVDYGYTF
TRBJ1-1 15 . TRBV6-6 . TGTGCCAGCAGTTACTCGGCAGGGCTCCGCACTGAAGCTTTCTTT CASSYSAGLRTEAFF
TRBJ2-4 19 . TRBV11-2 TRBD2 TGTGCCAGCAGCAGACTAGCGGGAGCGAGCGATCTAGCCAAAAACATTCGGTACTTC CASSRLAGASDLAKNIRYF
TRBJ2-1 16 . TRBV5-1 TRBD2 TGCGCCAGCAGCCCTTTGGGGCGGGAGAGGGGCAATGAGCAGTTCTTC CASSPLGRERGNEQFF
TRBJ2-5 14 . TRBV18 TRBD1 TGTGCCAGCTCACTCGGACAGGGTGGAGAGACCCAGTACTTC CASSLGQGGETQYF
TRBJ2-3 16 once TRBV6-6 . TGTGCCAGCAGTTACTTTGTGTCCTCTAGCACAGATACGCAGTATTTT CASSYFVSSSTDTQYF
TRBJ2-7 14 once TRBV6-6 . TGTGCCAGCAGTTACCGGCAGGGCATAGACGAGCAGTACTTC CASSYRQGIDEQYF
TRBJ1-2 15 . TRBV30 . TGTGCCTGGACCCCCGGGACACTGAAACGAGGAGGCTACACCTTC CAWTPGTLKRGGYTF
TRBJ1-1 14 . TRBV5-1 . TGCGCCAGCAGCTTGGAGTTGGGAAGCACTGAAGCTTTCTTT CASSLELGSTEAFF
TRBJ1-2 17 . TRBV7-9 . TGTGCCAGCAGCTCTTCCGGGGGGAAGAGGGGTTTCTATGGCTACACCTTC CASSSSGGKRGFYGYTF
TRBJ2-7 15 . TRBV6-6 . TGTGCCAGCATCCTCGGGGCTCCCGGGGCCTACGAGCAGTACTTC CASILGAPGAYEQYF
TRBJ2-7 13 once TRBV6-1 . TGTGCCAGCAGTGACCCGGTCCTCTACGAGCAGTACTTC CASSDPVLYEQYF
TRBJ2-5 13 once TRBV12-5 . TGTGCTAGTGGTTTTGGGGGCAAAGAGACCCAGTACTTC CASGFGGKETQYF
TRBJ1-4 12 few TRBV29-1 . TGCAGCGTCAGGGACACTAATGAAAAACTGTTTTTT CSVRDTNEKLFF
TRBJ1-6 14 . TRBV19 TRBD1 TGTGCCAGTAGTACCTCAGGGGGGAGTTCACCCCTCCACTTT CASSTSGGSSPLHF
TRBJ2-5 15 . TRBV5-1 . TGCGCCAGCAGACAAATACCAGGGGCTCAAGAGACCCAGTACTTC CASRQIPGAQETQYF
TRBJ2-7 11 . TRBV20-1 . TGCAGTGCTACACAGGGTGGGGAGCAGTACTTC CSATQGGEQYF
TRBJ1-5 13 . TRBV2 . TGTGCCAGCAGTGATAACTTCAATCAGCCCCAGCATTTT CASSDNFNQPQHF
TRBJ1-5 18 . TRBV10-1 . TGCGCCAGCAGTGAGACGCATAGCACACTGTGTAGCAATCAGCCCCAGCATTTT CASSETHSTLCSNQPQHF
TRBJ1-6 14 . TRBV28 TRBD1 TGTGCCAGCAGTTTAGGGACAGGCAATTCACCCCTCCACTTT CASSLGTGNSPLHF
TRBJ2-1 16 . TRBV5-6 TRBD2 TGTGCCAGCAGCGACCTGACTAGCGGGACCCCCAATGAGCAGTTCTTC CASSDLTSGTPNEQFF
TRBJ2-7 12 . TRBV18 . TGTGCCAGCTCATCTCCGAGCTACGAGCAGTACTTC CASSSPSYEQYF
TRBJ2-1 15 . TRBV5-8 TRBD1 TGTGCCAGCAGCTCGGGACAGACTCAGGGCAATGAGCAGTTCTTC CASSSGQTQGNEQFF
TRBJ2-7 17 . TRBV2 TRBD1 TGTGCCAGCAGTCTGACTAACCTGGGACAGTTAAAAAAAGAGCAGTACTTC CASSLTNLGQLKKEQYF
TRBJ2-1 17 once TRBV9 . TGTGCCAGCAGCGTAGACGGTTTGAACCATGGCTACAATGAGCAGTTCTTC CASSVDGLNHGYNEQFF
TRBJ1-2 14 . TRBV7-2 . TGTGCCAGCAGCTCCATGAGGGGGGACTATGGCTACACCTTC CASSSMRGDYGYTF
TRBJ1-5 16 . TRBV27 TRBD1 TGTGCCAGCAGTCCCCAGGGGGTCTATAGCAATCAGCCCCAGCATTTT CASSPQGVYSNQPQHF
TRBJ2-1 14 . TRBV11-3 . TGTGCCAGCAGCCCGGGACTGAGGAACAATGAGCAGTTCTTC CASSPGLRNNEQFF
TRBJ1-1 13 . TRBV5-4 . TGTGCCAGCAGCCCCTCCGGGGACACTGAAGCTTTCTTT CASSPSGDTEAFF
TRBJ1-3 12 few TRBV9 . TGTGCCAGCAGCCTAGGACACAACACCATATATTTT CASSLGHNTIYF
TRBJ2-2 16 . TRBV30 TRBD2 TGTGCCTGGCGTCGCGGGACTAGCGGGTCTACCGGGGAGCTGTTTTTT CAWRRGTSGSTGELFF
TRBJ1-2 14 . TRBV19 . TGTGCCAGCAGTGGGGGCCCCACCTCCTATGGCTACACCTTC CASSGGPTSYGYTF
TRBJ2-6 14 . TRBV30 . TGTGCCTGGAGTGTCTGGGTTGGGGCCAACGTCCTGACTTTC CAWSVWVGANVLTF